Each of the 10 T cell receptor beta chains below was sequenced from the same sample in a study of cytomegalovirus exposure and HLA in healthy donors. This table comes from immunoSEQ multiplex PCR, and its TCRdb copy is limited to in-frame clones, with some not included. The top ten clones hold roughly 5.2% of a sample with about 70,000 clones, roughly 92% of them seen once. Sequencing was done on a sample of PBMCs. These receptors were collected from a man in his late teens or twenties in good health and CMV-seropositive.

The chain uses TRBV6-6 and TRBJ1-5; D is ambiguous. V was shortened by 2 bases and J by 6 bases, with 11 bases between the two germline ends. The germline V gene has CDR1 MNHNY and CDR2 SVGAGI (reference sequence). This CDR3 comprises 14 residues. This CDR3 reads CASSYGGSGQPQHF. In DNA form, the CDR3 reads TGTGCCAGCAGTTACGGAGGGTCAGGTCAGCCCCAGCATTTT.

This chain connects TRBV14 to TRBJ2-3; D unresolved. The germline CDR1 and CDR2 sequences are SGHDN and FVKESK. V lost 0 bases, J lost 13 bases, and 14 bases lay in between. The CDR3 totals 13 residues. The CDR3 coding sequence is TGTGCCAGCAGCCAAGATAGACAACCCTGGAAGTATTTT. Translated, it gives CASSQDRQPWKYF.

The CDR3, as DNA: TGTGCCAGCAGCTCCCTAGCGGTTGTCTACAATGAGCAGTTCTTC. Translation gives CASSSLAVVYNEQFF. This sequence joins TRBV7-9 and TRBJ2-1, with 7 bases aligning to TRBD2. After removal of 4 bases from V and 3 bases from J, the junction contained 6 bases not matched to a gene. There are 15 residues in the CDR3. The germline CDR1 and CDR2 sequences are SEHNR and FQNEAQ (reference sequence). Full variable domain (missing parts from reference TRBV7-9 and TRBJ2-1): DTGVSQNPRHKITKRGQNVTFRCDPISEHNRLYWYRQTLGQGPEFLTYFQNEAQLEKSRLLSDRFSAERPKGSFSTLEIQRTEQGDSAMYLCASSSLAVVYNEQFFGPGTRLTVL.

The chain uses TRBV5-6 and TRBJ2-3; TRBD2 is a possible D gene (6 bases). The germline V and J ends were trimmed by 3 bases and 2 bases, with 16 bases remaining between them. Germline V gene sequence: CDR1 SGHDT, CDR2 YYEEEE. The CDR3 runs 16 residues. CDR3 sequence: CASSSGGLVYTDTQYF. The CDR3 DNA reads TGTGCCAGCAGCTCCGGGGGACTTGTGTACACAGATACGCAGTATTTT.

The chain links TRBV28 to TRBJ2-5; 7 bases map to TRBD1. Trimming cost V 5 bases and J 5 bases; bases outside gene matches: 8. CDR1 MDHEN and CDR2 SYDVKM come from the germline V gene. CDR3 length equals 14 residues. In DNA, the CDR3 is TGTGCCAGCAGTCCGGACAGGATAGGGGAGACCCAGTACTTC. Protein sequence: CASSPDRIGETQYF. Together with reference TRBV28 and TRBJ2-5, the CDR3 gives the full variable domain: DVKVTQSSRYLVKRTGEKVFLECVQDMDHENMFWYRQDPGLGLRLIYFSYDVKMKEKGDIPEGYSVSREKKERFSLILESASTNQTSMYLCASSPDRIGETQYFGPGTRLLVL.

This clone was seen just once. The chain is built from TRBV27 and TRBJ1-5; TRBD1 is a possible D gene (5 bases). Trimming left V 4 bases short and J 4 bases short, with 11 bases between. Germline-derived CDR1 and CDR2 are MNHEY and SMNVEV (reference sequence). The CDR3 loop spans 14 amino acids. The CDR3 coding sequence is TGTGCCAGCAGTTCCCAGGGTTCTAATCAGCCCCAGCATTTT. Translation: CASSSQGSNQPQHF.

The V and J genes are TRBV19 and TRBJ1-2, with D perhaps matching TRBD1 (5 bases). V lost 3 bases and J lost 4, with 9 bases in between. The CDR3 has 13 amino acids. Germline V CDR1 and CDR2: LNHDA, SQIVND (reference sequence). CDR3 region: CASSIARAYGYTF. The CDR3 region has the DNA TGTGCCAGTAGTATTGCCAGGGCCTATGGCTACACCTTC.

J is TRBJ1-1 and V is TRBV6-5; TRBD1 is a possible D gene (5 bases). The CDR3 length is 13 residues. Trimming shortened V by 4 bases and J by 6 bases, and 12 bases separated the two germline ends. Germline loops: CDR1 MNHEY, CDR2 SVGAGI. The CDR3 is CASSFYARAEAFF. CDR3 DNA: TGTGCCAGCAGTTTCTATGCCAGGGCTGAAGCTTTCTTT.

The chain employs TRBV6-1 and TRBJ1-2, with a weak D call TRBD1 (6 bases). The CDR3 totals 13 residues. V was trimmed by 3 bases and J by 4 bases, leaving 9 bases between them. The germline gives CDR1 MNHNS, CDR2 SASEGT. The CDR3, as DNA: TGTGCCAGCAGTGAGCAGGGGACCTATGGCTACACCTTC. This codes for CASSEQGTYGYTF.

The rearrangement uses TRBV20-1 and TRBJ2-5, with D tentatively TRBD1 (5 bases). V dropped 8 bases and J dropped 5 bases, with 12 bases sitting between them. This CDR3 comprises 11 residues. Germline V gene data show CDR1 as DFQATT and CDR2 as SNEGSKA (reference sequence). The CDR3 region has the DNA TGCAGTTTAGGGGAAGGGGAGACCCAGTACTTC. It codes for CSLGEGETQYF.